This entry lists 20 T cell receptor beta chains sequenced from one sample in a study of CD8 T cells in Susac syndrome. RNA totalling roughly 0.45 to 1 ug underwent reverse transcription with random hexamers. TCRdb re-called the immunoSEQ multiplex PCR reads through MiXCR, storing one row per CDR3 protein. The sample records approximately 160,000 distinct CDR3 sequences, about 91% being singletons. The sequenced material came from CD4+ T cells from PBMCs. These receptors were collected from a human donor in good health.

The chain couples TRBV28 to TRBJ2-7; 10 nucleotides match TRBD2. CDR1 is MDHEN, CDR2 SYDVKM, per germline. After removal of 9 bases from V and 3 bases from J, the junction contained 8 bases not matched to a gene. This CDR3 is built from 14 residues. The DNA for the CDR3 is TGTGCCAGTGGGGTAGCGGGAGGCGGCTACGAGCAGTACTTC. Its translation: CASGVAGGGYEQYF. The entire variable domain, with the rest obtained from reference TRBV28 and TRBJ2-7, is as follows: DVKVTQSSRYLVKRTGEKVFLECVQDMDHENMFWYRQDPGLGLRLIYFSYDVKMKEKGDIPEGYSVSREKKERFSLILESASTNQTSMYLCASGVAGGGYEQYFGPGTRLTVT.

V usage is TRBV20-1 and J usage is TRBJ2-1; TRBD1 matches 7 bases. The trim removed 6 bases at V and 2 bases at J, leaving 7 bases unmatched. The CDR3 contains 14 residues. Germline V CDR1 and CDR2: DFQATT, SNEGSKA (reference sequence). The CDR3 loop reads CSANRGGPYNEQFF. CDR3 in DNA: TGCAGTGCCAACAGGGGCGGCCCCTACAATGAGCAGTTCTTC.

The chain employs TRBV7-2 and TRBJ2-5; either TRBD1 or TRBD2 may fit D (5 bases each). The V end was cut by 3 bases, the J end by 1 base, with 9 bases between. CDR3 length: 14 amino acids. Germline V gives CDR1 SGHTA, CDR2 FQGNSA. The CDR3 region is CASSFAGTQETQYF. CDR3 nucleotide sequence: TGTGCCAGCAGCTTCGCCGGGACCCAAGAGACCCAGTACTTC.

CDR3 in DNA: TGTGCCTGGAACGCCGGAATCCCTAACTATGGCTACACCTTC. Protein: CAWNAGIPNYGYTF. The chain uses TRBV30 and TRBJ1-2; D gene uncertain. Germline values: CDR1 GTSNPN, CDR2 SVGIG (reference sequence). Trimming stripped 4 bases from V and 0 bases from J, with 12 bases between. The CDR3 length is 14 residues. The whole variable domain, remainder taken from reference TRBV30 and TRBJ1-2, is SQTIHQWPATLVQPVGSPLSLECTVEGTSNPNLYWYRQAAGRGLQLLFYSVGIGQISSEVPQNLSASRPQDRQFILSSKKLLLSDSGFYLCAWNAGIPNYGYTFGSGTRLTVV.

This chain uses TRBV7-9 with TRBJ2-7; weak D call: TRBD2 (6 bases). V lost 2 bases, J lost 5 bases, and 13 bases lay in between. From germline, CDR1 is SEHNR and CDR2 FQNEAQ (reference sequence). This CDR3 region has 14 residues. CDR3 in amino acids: CASSLRASVDEQYF. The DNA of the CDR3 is TGTGCCAGCAGCTTAAGGGCTAGCGTCGACGAGCAGTACTTC.

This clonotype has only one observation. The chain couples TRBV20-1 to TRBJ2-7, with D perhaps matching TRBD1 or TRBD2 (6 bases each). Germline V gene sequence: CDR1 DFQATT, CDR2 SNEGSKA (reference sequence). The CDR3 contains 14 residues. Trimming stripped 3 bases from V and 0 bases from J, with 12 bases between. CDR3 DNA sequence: TGCAGTGCTAGCGGGGGCCGAGGCTCCTACGAGCAGTACTTC. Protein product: CSASGGRGSYEQYF.

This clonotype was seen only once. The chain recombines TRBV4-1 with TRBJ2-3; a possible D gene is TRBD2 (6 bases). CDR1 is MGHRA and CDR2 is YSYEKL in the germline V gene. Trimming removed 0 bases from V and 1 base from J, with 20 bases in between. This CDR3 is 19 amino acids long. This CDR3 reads CASSQDNPRLVRGTDTQYF. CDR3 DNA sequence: TGCGCCAGCAGCCAAGACAACCCCCGACTAGTTCGGGGCACAGATACGCAGTATTTT.

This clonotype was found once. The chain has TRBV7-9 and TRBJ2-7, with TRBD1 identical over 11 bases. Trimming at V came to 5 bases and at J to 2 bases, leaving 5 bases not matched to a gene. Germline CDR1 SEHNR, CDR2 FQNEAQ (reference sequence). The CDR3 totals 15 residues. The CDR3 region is CASSRPGQGAYEQYF. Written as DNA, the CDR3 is TGTGCCAGCAGCAGACCGGGACAGGGGGCCTACGAGCAGTACTTC.

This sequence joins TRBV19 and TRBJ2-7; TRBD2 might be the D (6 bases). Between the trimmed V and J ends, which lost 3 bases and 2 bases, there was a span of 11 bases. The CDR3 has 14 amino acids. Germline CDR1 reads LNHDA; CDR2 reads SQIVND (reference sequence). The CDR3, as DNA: TGTGCCAGTAGTATGGGACTCCTTACCTACGAGCAGTACTTC. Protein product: CASSMGLLTYEQYF.

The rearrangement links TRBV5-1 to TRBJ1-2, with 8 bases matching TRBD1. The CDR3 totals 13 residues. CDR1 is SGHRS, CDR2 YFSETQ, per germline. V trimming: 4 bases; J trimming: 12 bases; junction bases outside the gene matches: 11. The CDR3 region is CASSPGDRPVDTF. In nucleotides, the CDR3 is TGCGCCAGCAGCCCGGGGGACAGGCCTGTGGACACCTTC.

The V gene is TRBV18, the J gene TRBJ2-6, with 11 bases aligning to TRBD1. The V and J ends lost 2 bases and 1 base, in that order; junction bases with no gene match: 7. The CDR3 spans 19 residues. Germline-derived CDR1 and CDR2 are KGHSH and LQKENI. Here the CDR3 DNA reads TGTGCCAGCTCACCAGGGTTCGGACAGGGGGCGTCTGGGGCCAACGTCCTGACTTTC. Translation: CASSPGFGQGASGANVLTF.

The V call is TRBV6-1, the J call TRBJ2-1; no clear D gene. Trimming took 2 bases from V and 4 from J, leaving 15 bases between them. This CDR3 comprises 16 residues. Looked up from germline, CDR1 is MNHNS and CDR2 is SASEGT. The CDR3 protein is CASSEHGSPPYNEQFF. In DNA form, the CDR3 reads TGTGCCAGCAGTGAACACGGCAGTCCTCCTTACAATGAGCAGTTCTTC.

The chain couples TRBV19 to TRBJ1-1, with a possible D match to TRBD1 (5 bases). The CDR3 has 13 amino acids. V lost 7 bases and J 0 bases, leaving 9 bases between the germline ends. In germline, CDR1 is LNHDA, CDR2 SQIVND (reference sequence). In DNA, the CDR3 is TGTGCCAGTACGGGACCGATGAACACTGAAGCTTTCTTT. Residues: CASTGPMNTEAFF. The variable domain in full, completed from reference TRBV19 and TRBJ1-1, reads DGGITQSPKYLFRKEGQNVTLSCEQNLNHDAMYWYRQDPGQGLRLIYYSQIVNDFQKGDIAEGYSVSREKKESFPLTVTSAQKNPTAFYLCASTGPMNTEAFFGQGTRLTVV.

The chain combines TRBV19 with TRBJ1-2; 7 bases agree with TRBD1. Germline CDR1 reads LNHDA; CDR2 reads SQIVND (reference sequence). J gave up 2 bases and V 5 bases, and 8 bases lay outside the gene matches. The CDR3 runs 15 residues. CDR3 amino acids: CASSYGQEGNYGYTF. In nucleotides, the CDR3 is TGTGCCAGTAGTTACGGACAGGAGGGGAACTATGGCTACACCTTC.

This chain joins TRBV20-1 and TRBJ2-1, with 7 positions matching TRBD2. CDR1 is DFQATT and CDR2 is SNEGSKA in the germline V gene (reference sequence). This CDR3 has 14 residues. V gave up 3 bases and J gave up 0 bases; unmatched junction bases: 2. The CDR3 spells CSASGGGSYNEQFF. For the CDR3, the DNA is TGCAGTGCTAGCGGCGGGGGCTCCTACAATGAGCAGTTCTTC.

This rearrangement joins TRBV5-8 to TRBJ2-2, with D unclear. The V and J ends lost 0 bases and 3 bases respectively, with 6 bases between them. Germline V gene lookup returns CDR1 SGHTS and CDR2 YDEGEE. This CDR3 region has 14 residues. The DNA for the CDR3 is TGTGCCAGCAGCTTGGGAACATACACCGGGGAGCTGTTTTTT. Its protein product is CASSLGTYTGELFF.

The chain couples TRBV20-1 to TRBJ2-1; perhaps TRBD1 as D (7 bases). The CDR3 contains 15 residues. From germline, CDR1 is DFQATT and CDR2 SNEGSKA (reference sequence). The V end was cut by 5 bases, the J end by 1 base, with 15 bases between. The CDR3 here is CSARKQGRSYNEQFF. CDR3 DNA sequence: TGCAGTGCTCGTAAACAGGGGAGGTCCTACAATGAGCAGTTCTTC.

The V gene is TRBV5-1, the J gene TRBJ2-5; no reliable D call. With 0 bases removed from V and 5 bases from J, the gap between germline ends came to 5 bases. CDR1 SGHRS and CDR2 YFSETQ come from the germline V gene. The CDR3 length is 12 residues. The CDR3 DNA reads TGCGCCAGCAGCTTGGAAAGTGAGACCCAGTACTTC. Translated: CASSLESETQYF.

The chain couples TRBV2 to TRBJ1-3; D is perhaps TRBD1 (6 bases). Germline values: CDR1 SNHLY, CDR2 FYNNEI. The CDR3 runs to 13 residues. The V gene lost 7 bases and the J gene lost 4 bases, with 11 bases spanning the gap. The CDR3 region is CASKRGEGNTIYF. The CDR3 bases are TGTGCCAGCAAAAGGGGGGAAGGAAACACCATATATTTT. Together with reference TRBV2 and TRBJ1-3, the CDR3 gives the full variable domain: EPEVTQTPSHQVTQMGQEVILRCVPISNHLYFYWYRQILGQKVEFLVSFYNNEISEKSEIFDDQFSVERPDGSNFTLKIRSTKLEDSAMYFCASKRGEGNTIYFGEGSWLTVV.

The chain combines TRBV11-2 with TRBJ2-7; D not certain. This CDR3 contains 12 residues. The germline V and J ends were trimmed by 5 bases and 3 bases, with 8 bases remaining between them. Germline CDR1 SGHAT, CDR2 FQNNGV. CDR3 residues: CASSPSIYEQYF. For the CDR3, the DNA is TGTGCCAGCAGCCCGAGCATCTACGAGCAGTACTTC.